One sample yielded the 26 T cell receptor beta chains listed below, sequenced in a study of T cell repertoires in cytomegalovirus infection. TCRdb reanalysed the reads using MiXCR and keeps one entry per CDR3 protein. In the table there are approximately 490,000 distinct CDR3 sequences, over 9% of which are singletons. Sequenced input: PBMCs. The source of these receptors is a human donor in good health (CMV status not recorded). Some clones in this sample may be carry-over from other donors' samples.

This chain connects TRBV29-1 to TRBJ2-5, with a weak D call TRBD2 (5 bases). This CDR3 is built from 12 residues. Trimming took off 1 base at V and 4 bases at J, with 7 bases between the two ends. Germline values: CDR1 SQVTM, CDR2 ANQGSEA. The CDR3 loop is CSVEGAGETQYF. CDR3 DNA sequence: TGCAGCGTTGAAGGCGCGGGAGAGACCCAGTACTTC.

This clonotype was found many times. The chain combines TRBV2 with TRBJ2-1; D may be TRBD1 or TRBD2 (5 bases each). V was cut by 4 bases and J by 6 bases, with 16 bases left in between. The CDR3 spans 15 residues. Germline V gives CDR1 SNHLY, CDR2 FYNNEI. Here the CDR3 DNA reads TGTGCCAGCAGTGGTCGGGACCCCAGCCGCAATGAGCAGTTCTTC. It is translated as CASSGRDPSRNEQFF.

The CDR3 reads CASSPPAGNNSPLHF. CDR3 DNA sequence: TGTGCCAGCTCACCACCGGCTGGGAATAATTCACCCCTCCACTTT. This chain links TRBV18 with TRBJ1-6; unclear D gene. CDR1 KGHSH and CDR2 LQKENI come from the germline V gene. This CDR3 has 15 residues. V was clipped by 0 bases and J by 5 bases, with 8 bases between them.

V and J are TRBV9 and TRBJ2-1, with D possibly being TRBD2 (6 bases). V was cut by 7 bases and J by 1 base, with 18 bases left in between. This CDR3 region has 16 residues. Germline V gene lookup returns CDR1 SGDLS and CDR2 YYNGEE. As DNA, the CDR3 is TGTGCCAGCTCCCCCCCCACCGGGACTTCCTACAATGAGCAGTTCTTC. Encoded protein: CASSPPTGTSYNEQFF.

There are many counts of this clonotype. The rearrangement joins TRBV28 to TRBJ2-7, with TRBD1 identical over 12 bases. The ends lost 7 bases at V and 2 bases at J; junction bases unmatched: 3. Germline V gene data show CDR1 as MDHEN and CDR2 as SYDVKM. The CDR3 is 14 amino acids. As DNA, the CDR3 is TGTGCCAGCATCCGGGACAGGGGGCCCTACGAGCAGTACTTC. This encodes CASIRDRGPYEQYF.

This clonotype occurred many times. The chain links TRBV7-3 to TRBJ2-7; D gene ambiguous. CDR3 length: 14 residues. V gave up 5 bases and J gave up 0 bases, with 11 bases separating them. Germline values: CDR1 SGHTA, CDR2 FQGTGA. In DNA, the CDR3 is TGTGCCAGCAGCCCCGGGCACGGCTCCTACGAGCAGTACTTC. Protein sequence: CASSPGHGSYEQYF.

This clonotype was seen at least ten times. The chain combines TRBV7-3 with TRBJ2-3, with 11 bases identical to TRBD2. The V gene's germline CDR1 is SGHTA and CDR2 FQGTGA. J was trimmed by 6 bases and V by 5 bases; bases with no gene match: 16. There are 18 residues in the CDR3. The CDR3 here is CASSPLGGLAASRDTQYF. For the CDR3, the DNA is TGTGCCAGCAGCCCCCTTGGGGGACTAGCGGCATCTCGGGATACGCAGTATTTT.

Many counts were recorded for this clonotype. DNA of the CDR3: TGTGCCAGCAGGACAGGGATGGAAGCTTTCTTT. Translated: CASRTGMEAFF. The chain couples TRBV7-9 to TRBJ1-1; TRBD1 aligns across 7 bases. Germline assignment: CDR1 SEHNR and CDR2 FQNEAQ (reference sequence). The CDR3 runs to 11 residues. V lost 6 bases to trimming and J lost 8 bases; unmatched junction nucleotides: 3.

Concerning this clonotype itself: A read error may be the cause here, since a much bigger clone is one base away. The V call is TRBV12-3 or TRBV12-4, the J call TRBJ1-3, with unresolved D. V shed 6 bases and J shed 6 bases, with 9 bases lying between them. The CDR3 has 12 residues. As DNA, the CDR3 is TGTGCCAGCAGCCGCATTGAAAACACCATATATTTT. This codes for CASSRIENTIYF.

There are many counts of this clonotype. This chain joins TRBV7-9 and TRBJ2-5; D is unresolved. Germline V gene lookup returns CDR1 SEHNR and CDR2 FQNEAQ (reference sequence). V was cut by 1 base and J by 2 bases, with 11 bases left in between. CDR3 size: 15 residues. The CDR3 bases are TGTGCCAGCAGCTTAGTTACTACGGTACAAGAGACCCAGTACTTC. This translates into CASSLVTTVQETQYF.

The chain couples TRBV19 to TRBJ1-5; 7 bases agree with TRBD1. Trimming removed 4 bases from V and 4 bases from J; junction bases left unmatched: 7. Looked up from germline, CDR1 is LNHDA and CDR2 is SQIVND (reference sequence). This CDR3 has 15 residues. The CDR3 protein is CASSRDSFGNQPQHF. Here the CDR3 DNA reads TGTGCCAGTAGTAGGGACAGCTTCGGGAATCAGCCCCAGCATTTT.

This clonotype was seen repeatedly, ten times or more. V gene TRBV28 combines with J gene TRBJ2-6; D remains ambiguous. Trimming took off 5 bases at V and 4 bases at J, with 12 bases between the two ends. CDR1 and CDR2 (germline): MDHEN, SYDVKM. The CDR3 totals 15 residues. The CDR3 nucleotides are TGTGCCAGCAGTCCCCCGGGTGCCGGGGCCAACGTCCTGACTTTC. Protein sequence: CASSPPGAGANVLTF.

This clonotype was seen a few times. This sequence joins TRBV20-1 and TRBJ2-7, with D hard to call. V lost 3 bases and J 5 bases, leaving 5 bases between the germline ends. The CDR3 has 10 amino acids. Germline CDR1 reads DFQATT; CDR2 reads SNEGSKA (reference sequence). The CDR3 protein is CSASDNEQYF. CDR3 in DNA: TGCAGTGCTAGTGATAACGAGCAGTACTTC.

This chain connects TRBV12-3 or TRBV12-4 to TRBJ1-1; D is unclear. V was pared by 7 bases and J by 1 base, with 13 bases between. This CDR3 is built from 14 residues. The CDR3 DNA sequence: TGTGCCAGCACCTACCCCTCCAGGAACACTGAAGCTTTCTTT. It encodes CASTYPSRNTEAFF.

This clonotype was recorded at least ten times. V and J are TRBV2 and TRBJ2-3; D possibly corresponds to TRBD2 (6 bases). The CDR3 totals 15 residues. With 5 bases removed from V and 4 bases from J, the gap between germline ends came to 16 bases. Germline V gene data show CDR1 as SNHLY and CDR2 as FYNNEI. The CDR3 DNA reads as TGTGCCAGCAGTCGCTACGGGAGCTCGGCAGATACGCAGTATTTT. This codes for CASSRYGSSADTQYF.

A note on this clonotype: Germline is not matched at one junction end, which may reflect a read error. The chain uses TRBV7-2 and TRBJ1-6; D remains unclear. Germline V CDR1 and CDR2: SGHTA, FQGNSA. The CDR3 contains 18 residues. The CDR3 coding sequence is TGTCCCAGCAGCTCTTACAGTCTACGGGGTTCCTATAATTCCCCCCTCCACTTT. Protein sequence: CPSSSYSLRGSYNSPLHF.

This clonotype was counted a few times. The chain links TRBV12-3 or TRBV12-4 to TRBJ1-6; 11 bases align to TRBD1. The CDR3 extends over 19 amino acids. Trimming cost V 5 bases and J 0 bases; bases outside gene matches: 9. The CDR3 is CASSPGQGVLSSYNSPLHF. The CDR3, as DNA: TGTGCCAGCAGTCCGGGACAGGGGGTCCTGAGCTCCTATAATTCACCCCTCCACTTT.

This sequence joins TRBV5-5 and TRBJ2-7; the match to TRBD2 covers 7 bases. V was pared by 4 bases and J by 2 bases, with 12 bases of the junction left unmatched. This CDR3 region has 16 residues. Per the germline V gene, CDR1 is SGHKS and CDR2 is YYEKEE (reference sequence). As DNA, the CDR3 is TGTGCCAGCAGCCGCGTCTTCCAGCGGGGAGCCTACGAGCAGTACTTC. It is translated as CASSRVFQRGAYEQYF. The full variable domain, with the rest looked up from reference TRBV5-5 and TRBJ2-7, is DAGVTQSPTHLIKTRGQQVTLRCSPISGHKSVSWYQQVLGQGPQFIFQYYEKEERGRGNFPDRFSARQFPNYSSELNVNALLLGDSALYLCASSRVFQRGAYEQYFGPGTRLTVT.

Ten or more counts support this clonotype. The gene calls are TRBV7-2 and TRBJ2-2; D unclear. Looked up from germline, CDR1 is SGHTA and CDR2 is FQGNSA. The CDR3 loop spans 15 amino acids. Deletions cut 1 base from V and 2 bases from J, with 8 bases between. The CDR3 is CASSLGLFNTGELFF. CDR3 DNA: TGTGCCAGCAGCTTAGGGCTTTTTAACACCGGGGAGCTGTTTTTT. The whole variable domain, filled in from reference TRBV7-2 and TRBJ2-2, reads GAGVSQSPSNKVTEKGKDVELRCDPISGHTALYWYRQSLGQGLEFLIYFQGNSAPDKSGLPSDRFSAERTGGSVSTLTIQRTQQEDSAVYLCASSLGLFNTGELFFGEGSRLTVL.

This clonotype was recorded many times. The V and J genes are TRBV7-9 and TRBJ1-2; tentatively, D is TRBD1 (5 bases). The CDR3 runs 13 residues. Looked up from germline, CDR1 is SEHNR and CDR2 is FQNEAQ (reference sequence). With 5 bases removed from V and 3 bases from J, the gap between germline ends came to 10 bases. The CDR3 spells CASSPTDYYGYTF. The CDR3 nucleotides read TGTGCCAGCAGCCCGACAGACTACTATGGCTACACCTTC.

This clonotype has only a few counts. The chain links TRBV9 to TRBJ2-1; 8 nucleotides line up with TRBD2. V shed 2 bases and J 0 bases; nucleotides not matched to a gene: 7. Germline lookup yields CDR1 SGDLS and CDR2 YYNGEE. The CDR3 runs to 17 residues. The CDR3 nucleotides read TGTGCCAGCAGCGTTAGAGTAGCGGGGAGCTCCTACAATGAGCAGTTCTTC. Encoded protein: CASSVRVAGSSYNEQFF.

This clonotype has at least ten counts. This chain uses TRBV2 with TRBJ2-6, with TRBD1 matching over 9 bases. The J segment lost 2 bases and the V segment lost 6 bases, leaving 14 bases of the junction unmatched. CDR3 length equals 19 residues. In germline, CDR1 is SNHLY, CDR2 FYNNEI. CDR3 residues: CASSGRGQGGLAGANVLTF. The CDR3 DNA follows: TGTGCCAGCAGCGGACGGGGACAGGGAGGGCTTGCTGGGGCCAACGTCCTGACTTTC.

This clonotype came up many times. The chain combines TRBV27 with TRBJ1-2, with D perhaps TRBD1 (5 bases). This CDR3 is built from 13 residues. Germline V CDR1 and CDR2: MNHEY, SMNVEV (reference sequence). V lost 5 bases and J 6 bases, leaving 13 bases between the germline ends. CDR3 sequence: CASSNGREDGYTF. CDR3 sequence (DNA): TGTGCCAGCAGTAACGGCAGGGAGGATGGCTACACCTTC.

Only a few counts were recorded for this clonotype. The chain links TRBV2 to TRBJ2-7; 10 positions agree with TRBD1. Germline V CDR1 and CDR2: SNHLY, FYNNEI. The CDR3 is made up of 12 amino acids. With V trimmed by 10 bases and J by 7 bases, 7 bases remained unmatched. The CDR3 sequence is CATNRDRGEQYF. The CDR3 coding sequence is TGTGCCACCAACCGGGACAGGGGTGAGCAGTACTTC.

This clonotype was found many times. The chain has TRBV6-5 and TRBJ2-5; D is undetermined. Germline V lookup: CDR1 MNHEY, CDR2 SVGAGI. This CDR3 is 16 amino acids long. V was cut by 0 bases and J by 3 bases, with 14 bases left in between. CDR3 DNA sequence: TGTGCCAGCAGTTACTCGGGGATTTCGGGTAAAGAGACCCAGTACTTC. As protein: CASSYSGISGKETQYF.

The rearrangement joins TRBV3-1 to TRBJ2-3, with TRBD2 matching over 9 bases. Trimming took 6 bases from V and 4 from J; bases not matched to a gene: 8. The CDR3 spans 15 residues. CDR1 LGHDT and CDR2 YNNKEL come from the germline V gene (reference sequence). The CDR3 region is CASRAAGGRSDTQYF. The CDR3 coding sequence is TGTGCCAGCAGGGCTGCGGGGGGGCGTTCAGATACGCAGTATTTT.